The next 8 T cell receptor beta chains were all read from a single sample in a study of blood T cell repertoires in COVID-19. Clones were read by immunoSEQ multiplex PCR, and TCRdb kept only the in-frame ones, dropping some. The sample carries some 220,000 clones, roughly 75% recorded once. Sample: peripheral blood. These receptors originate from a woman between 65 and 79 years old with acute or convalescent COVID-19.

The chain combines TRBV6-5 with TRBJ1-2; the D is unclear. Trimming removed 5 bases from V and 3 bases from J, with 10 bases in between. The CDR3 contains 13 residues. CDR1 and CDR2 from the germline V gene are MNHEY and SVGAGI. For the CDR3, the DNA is TGTGCCAGCAGTAGGAGCGCTGACTATGGCTACACCTTC. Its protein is CASSRSADYGYTF.

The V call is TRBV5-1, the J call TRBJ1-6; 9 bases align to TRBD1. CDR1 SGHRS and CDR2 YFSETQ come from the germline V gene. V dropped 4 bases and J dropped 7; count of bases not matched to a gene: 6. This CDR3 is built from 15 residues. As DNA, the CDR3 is TGCGCCAGCAGCCCAACCGGACAGGGGAATTCACCCCTCCACTTT. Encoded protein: CASSPTGQGNSPLHF.

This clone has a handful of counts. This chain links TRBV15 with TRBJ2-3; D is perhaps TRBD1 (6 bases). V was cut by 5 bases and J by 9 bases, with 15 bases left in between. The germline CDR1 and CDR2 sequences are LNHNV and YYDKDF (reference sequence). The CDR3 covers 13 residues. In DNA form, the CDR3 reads TGTGCCACCAGCGTGCAAAACAGGGAGACGCAGTATTTT. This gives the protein CATSVQNRETQYF.

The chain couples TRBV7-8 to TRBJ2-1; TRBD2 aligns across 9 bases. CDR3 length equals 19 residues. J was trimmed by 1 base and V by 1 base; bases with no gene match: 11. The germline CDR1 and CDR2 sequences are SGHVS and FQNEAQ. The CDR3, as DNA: TGTGCCAGCAGCTTAGTGTTGGTACGCGGGGGGGTTTCCTACAATGAGCAGTTCTTC. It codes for CASSLVLVRGGVSYNEQFF.

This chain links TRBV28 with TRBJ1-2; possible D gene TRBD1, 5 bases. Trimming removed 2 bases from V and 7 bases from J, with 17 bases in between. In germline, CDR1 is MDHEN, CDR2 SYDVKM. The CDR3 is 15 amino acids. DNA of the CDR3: TGTGCCAGCAGTTTAAGTTCGTCAGGGCGGGGTGGCTACACCTTC. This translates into CASSLSSSGRGGYTF.

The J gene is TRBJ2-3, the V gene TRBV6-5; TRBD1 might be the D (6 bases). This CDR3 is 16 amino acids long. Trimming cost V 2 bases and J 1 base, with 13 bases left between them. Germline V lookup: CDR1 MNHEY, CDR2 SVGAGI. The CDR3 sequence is CASSYTGPRGTDTQYF. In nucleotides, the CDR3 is TGTGCCAGCAGTTACACAGGGCCGAGGGGCACAGATACGCAGTATTTT.

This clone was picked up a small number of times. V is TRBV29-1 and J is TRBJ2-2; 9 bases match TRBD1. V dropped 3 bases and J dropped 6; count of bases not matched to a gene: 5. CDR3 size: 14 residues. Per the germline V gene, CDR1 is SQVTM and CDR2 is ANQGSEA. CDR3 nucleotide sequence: TGCAGCGTTGAGGGGACAGGGTGGGCCGGGGAGCTGTTTTTT. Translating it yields CSVEGTGWAGELFF.

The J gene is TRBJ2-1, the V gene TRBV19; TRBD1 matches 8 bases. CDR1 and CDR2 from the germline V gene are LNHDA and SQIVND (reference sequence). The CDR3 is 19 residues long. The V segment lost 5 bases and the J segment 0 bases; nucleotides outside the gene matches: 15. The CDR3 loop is CASSHLPGQVLSSYNEQFF. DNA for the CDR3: TGTGCCAGTAGTCACCTCCCGGGACAGGTTCTGAGCTCCTACAATGAGCAGTTCTTC.